Listed here are 32 T cell receptor beta chains from one sample, sequenced in a study of T cells in women clearing cervical HPV infection. Data came from immunoSEQ multiplex PCR; TCRdb stores just in-frame clones and leaves some out. The specimen's table records around 35,000 clones. The sample was blood buffy coat. These receptors all come from a woman between 18 and 69 years old with a cervical HPV16 infection that either progressed to CIN3+ or cleared (not recorded which).

The CDR3 region is CSAQALNTEAFF. Partial CDR3 DNA: TGCAGCGCGCAGGCTCTGAACACTGAA. The genes are TRBV29-1 and TRBJ1-1; the D is unclear. The read gets to within 3 residues of the CDR3 end, and the germline J gene fills in the rest. V was pared by 7 bases and J by 0 bases, with 9 bases between. Germline V CDR1 and CDR2: SQVTM, ANQGSEA. The CDR3 is 12 amino acids.

A note on this clone: The read terminates 3 residues ahead of where the CDR3 ends, so the germline J gene completes it. The chain links TRBV6-1 to TRBJ1-2; 8 bases agree with TRBD1. The J segment lost 3 bases and the V segment lost 3 bases, leaving 6 bases of the junction unmatched. From germline, CDR1 is MNHNS and CDR2 SASEGT. The CDR3 contains 15 residues. This CDR3 reads CASSEETGAHYGYTF. CDR3 DNA (partial): TGTGCCAGCAGTGAGGAGACAGGGGCCCACTATGGC.

CDR3 protein: CASSEGQGVNQPQHF. CDR3 DNA, as far as it was read: TGTGCCAGCAGCGAGGGACAGGGGGTAAATCAGCCC. V is TRBV5-5 and J is TRBJ1-5; TRBD1 matches 11 bases. With the read ending 3 residues before the CDR3 end, the germline J gene is used to fill in that end. V lost 4 bases and J lost 4; bases outside the gene matches: 4. Germline-derived CDR1 and CDR2 are SGHKS and YYEKEE (reference sequence). This CDR3 has 15 amino acids.

With respect to this clone: The CDR3 end falls 3 residues outside the read, so it is completed with the germline J gene. The chain combines TRBV3-1 (or the pseudogene TRBV3-2) with TRBJ2-1; TRBD2 aligns across 11 bases. The CDR3 covers 16 residues. V lost 6 bases and J lost 5; bases outside the gene matches: 9. From germline, CDR1 is LGHDT and CDR2 YNNKEL (reference sequence). The CDR3: CASRRGSGGANNEQFF. The part of the CDR3 DNA that was read is TGTGCCAGCAGACGGGGTAGCGGGGGGGCTAACAATGAG.

By frequency, this clone registers medium-sized. The read gets to within 3 residues of the CDR3 end, and the germline J gene fills in the rest. V usage is TRBV4-2 and J usage is TRBJ2-5; 8 bases map to TRBD2. Germline V CDR1 and CDR2: LGHNA, YNFKEQ. This CDR3 contains 17 residues. Trimming removed 1 base from V and 1 base from J; junction bases left unmatched: 8. CDR3 sequence reads: CASSQGYSGETQETQYF. Partial CDR3 DNA: TGTGCCAGCAGCCAAGGATATAGCGGGGAGACCCAAGAGACC.

In regard to this clone: The read terminates 3 residues ahead of where the CDR3 ends, so the germline J gene completes it. The chain is built from TRBV5-1 and TRBJ2-2, with D unresolved. CDR1 and CDR2 from the germline V gene are SGHRS and YFSETQ. The CDR3 consists of 13 residues. The CDR3 region is CASSLVADSPLFF. CDR3 DNA (partial): TGCGCCAGCAGCTTGGTGGCGGATTCACCG.

As for this clone: The read falls 3 residues short of the CDR3 end, and the missing part is taken from the germline J gene. This chain joins TRBV19 and TRBJ2-4, with D possibly TRBD2 on 7 matching bases. Per the germline V gene, CDR1 is LNHDA and CDR2 is SQIVND (reference sequence). Trimming stripped 5 bases from V and 3 bases from J, with 20 bases between. This CDR3 spans 17 amino acids. Here the CDR3 reads CASSPGGGGLGKNIQYF. The covered CDR3 bases are TGTGCCAGTAGTCCCGGTGGGGGGGGCTTGGGCAAAAACATT.

As for this clone: The read terminates 3 residues ahead of where the CDR3 ends, so the germline J gene completes it. The chain carries TRBV20-1 and TRBJ1-1; D perhaps matches TRBD1 (6 bases). This CDR3 is built from 14 residues. Trimming removed 5 bases from V and 0 bases from J, with 13 bases in between. Germline V lookup: CDR1 DFQATT, CDR2 SNEGSKA (reference sequence). CDR3 region: CSALGRGLNTEAFF. The sequenced part of the CDR3 DNA is TGCAGTGCTCTCGGGCGGGGGCTGAACACTGAA.

A word on this clone: The sequence runs out 3 residues before the end of the CDR3; the remainder is reconstructed from the germline J gene. This rearrangement joins TRBV5-1 to TRBJ2-7, with a weak D call TRBD1 (6 bases). The V and J ends lost 4 bases and 3 bases respectively, with 11 bases between them. This CDR3 has 13 residues. CDR1 is SGHRS, CDR2 YFSETQ, per germline. This chain's CDR3 is CASSRPDSYEQYF. The DNA read from the CDR3 is TGCGCCAGCAGCCGCCCGGACAGCTACGAG. The full variable domain, in which reference TRBV5-1 and TRBJ2-7 provide the parts outside the CDR3, is KAGVTQTPRYLIKTRGQQVTLSCSPISGHRSVSWYQQTPGQGLQFLFEYFSETQRNKGNFPGRFSGRQFSNSRSEMNVSTLELGDSALYLCASSRPDSYEQYFGPGTRLTVT.

As regards this clone: Sequencing ends 3 residues short of the CDR3 end; the germline J gene provides the rest. This chain links TRBV2 with TRBJ2-2, with TRBD1 matching 10 bases. CDR1 SNHLY and CDR2 FYNNEI come from the germline V gene. V was clipped by 6 bases and J by 5 bases; unmatched bases: 9. CDR3 length: 16 amino acids. The CDR3 sequence: CASSLLGQGRTGELFF. The part of the CDR3 DNA that was read is TGTGCCAGCAGCCTCTTGGGACAGGGGAGGACCGGGGAG.

Incomplete CDR3 DNA: TGCAGTGCTAGAGCCCCCCAGGGCTGGGATGAG. It codes for CSARAPQGWDE. The entire CDR3 protein is CSARAPQGWDEQFF. The genes are TRBV20-1 and TRBJ2-1; D is possibly TRBD1 (5 bases). From the germline J gene comes the end of the CDR3, since the read stops 3 residues before it. Germline CDR1 and CDR2: DFQATT and SNEGSKA (reference sequence). This CDR3 is built from 14 residues. V lost 1 base and J lost 8, with 15 bases in between.

Points on this clone: The CDR3 extends 3 residues past the end of the read, so its final part is completed from the germline J gene. This chain joins TRBV5-5 and TRBJ1-2, with D perhaps TRBD1 (5 bases). The CDR3 consists of 15 residues. V was pared by 4 bases and J by 4 bases, with 17 bases between. CDR1 SGHKS and CDR2 YYEKEE come from the germline V gene (reference sequence). The CDR3 reads CASSRYIDSSYGYTF. The sequenced CDR3 bases are TGTGCCAGCAGCCGATATATCGACAGCAGCTATGGC.

As for this clone: Read sequence stops 3 residues before the CDR3 end, and the germline J gene provides the missing end. The V call is TRBV28, the J call TRBJ1-3; D might be TRBD1 (5 bases). This CDR3 comprises 16 residues. V was shortened by 7 bases and J by 0 bases, with 16 bases between the two germline ends. From germline, CDR1 is MDHEN and CDR2 SYDVKM. The CDR3 sequence is CASTLGGVGSGNTIYF. The sequenced CDR3 bases are TGTGCCAGCACCCTGGGGGGTGTCGGCTCTGGAAACACC.

As regards this clone: Sequencing ends 3 residues short of the CDR3 end; the germline J gene provides the rest. The chain carries TRBV18 and TRBJ1-2; no firm D call. CDR1 is KGHSH and CDR2 is LQKENI in the germline V gene. The CDR3 contains 14 residues. V was clipped by 1 base and J by 5 bases, with 11 bases between them. The part of the CDR3 DNA that was read is TGTGCCAGCTCACCACAGGAGGGCCGGTATGGC. This sequence encodes CASSPQEGRYG. The full CDR3 protein reads CASSPQEGRYGYTF.

Notes on this clone: The junction does not match germline at one end; this may be a read error. Coverage ceases 3 residues before the CDR3 finishes, and the germline J gene fills in the end. The V and J genes are TRBV19 and TRBJ1-2, with 7 bases lining up with TRBD1. CDR3 length equals 12 residues. Germline V CDR1 and CDR2: LNHDA, SQIVND (reference sequence). The DNA read from the CDR3 is TGTGCCAGTAGTGTGACAGGGTATGAC. This codes for CASSVTGYD. The whole CDR3 reads CASSVTGYDYTF.

About this clone itself: The read ends 3 residues before the CDR3 terminus; that terminus is restored from the germline J gene. The rearrangement joins TRBV7-3 to TRBJ2-2; D gene uncertain. Germline V CDR1 and CDR2: SGHTA, FQGTGA. CDR3 size: 13 residues. V lost 0 bases and J lost 4, with 3 bases in between. The sequenced CDR3 bases are TGTGCCAGCAGCTTAACCGGCACCGGGGAG. It encodes CASSLTGTGE. The CDR3 reads in full as CASSLTGTGELFF. Based on the CDR3 plus reference TRBV7-3 and TRBJ2-2, the full variable domain is GAGVSQTPSNKVTEKGKYVELRCDPISGHTALYWYRQSLGQGPEFLIYFQGTGAADDSGLPNDRFFAVRPEGSVSTLKIQRTERGDSAVYLCASSLTGTGELFFGEGSRLTVL.

Remarks on this clone: The CDR3 extends 3 residues past the end of the read, so its final part is completed from the germline J gene. The genes are TRBV19 and TRBJ1-2; weak D call: TRBD1 (6 bases). The germline V gene has CDR1 LNHDA and CDR2 SQIVND (reference sequence). CDR3 size: 13 residues. The CDR3 loop reads CASTERGEGVYTF. Incomplete CDR3 DNA: TGTGCCAGTACAGAGCGCGGAGAGGGGGTC.

With respect to this clone: The CDR3 is cut off 3 residues early in the read; its end comes from the germline J gene. The chain recombines TRBV9 with TRBJ2-4; 8 nucleotides match TRBD2. The germline V gene has CDR1 SGDLS and CDR2 YYNGEE. The junction had 9 bases not matched to a gene; V was cut back by 4 bases and J by 0 bases. This CDR3 region has 17 residues. Here the CDR3 reads CASSPGGAELAKNIQYF. CDR3 bases read: TGTGCCAGCAGCCCGGGGGGGGCGGAGCTAGCCAAAAACATT.

With regard to this clone: With the read ending 3 residues before the CDR3 end, the germline J gene is used to fill in that end. The rearrangement links TRBV5-1 to TRBJ2-1, with 9 bases matching TRBD2. Per the germline V gene, CDR1 is SGHRS and CDR2 is YFSETQ. The CDR3 has 16 amino acids. J gave up 4 bases and V 0 bases, and 5 bases lay outside the gene matches. The sequenced CDR3 bases are TGCGCCAGCAGCTTGGGTAGCGGGGGTGGATACAATGAG. The encoded protein is CASSLGSGGGYNE. In full, the CDR3 reads CASSLGSGGGYNEQFF.

Turning to this clone: The sequence runs out 3 residues before the end of the CDR3; the remainder is reconstructed from the germline J gene. The chain recombines TRBV13 with TRBJ2-7, with 11 positions matching TRBD1. The CDR3 runs 14 residues. V lost 5 bases to trimming and J lost 5 bases; unmatched junction nucleotides: 5. Germline V gene sequence: CDR1 PRHDT, CDR2 FYEKMQ (reference sequence). This CDR3 reads CASSTGQGVHEQYF. CDR3 bases read: TGTGCCAGCAGCACGGGACAGGGGGTGCACGAG.

With respect to this clone: The read falls 3 residues short of the CDR3 end, and the missing part is taken from the germline J gene. The chain is built from TRBV7-8 and TRBJ2-1; maybe TRBD2 (7 bases). Germline lookup yields CDR1 SGHVS and CDR2 FQNEAQ. V was cut by 0 bases and J by 6 bases, with 15 bases left in between. This CDR3 has 16 residues. The CDR3 bases that were read are TGTGCCAGCAGCTTAGCTACGGGGGGCGGGTTCAATGAG. Translating it yields CASSLATGGGFNE. The complete CDR3 reads CASSLATGGGFNEQFF.

As concerns this clone: The CDR3 end falls 3 residues outside the read, so it is completed with the germline J gene. The V and J genes are TRBV2 and TRBJ1-5; 7 bases fit TRBD1. Germline loops: CDR1 SNHLY, CDR2 FYNNEI. With V trimmed by 2 bases and J by 6 bases, 7 bases remained unmatched. The CDR3 consists of 15 residues. The CDR3 DNA, read in part, is TGTGCCAGCAGTGAACGTCGACAGGGCCTTCAGCCC. This sequence encodes CASSERRQGLQP. The entire CDR3 protein is CASSERRQGLQPQHF.

Turning to this clone: The read ends 3 residues before the CDR3 terminus; that terminus is restored from the germline J gene. V gene TRBV19 combines with J gene TRBJ1-2, with 7 bases matching TRBD1. CDR1 is LNHDA and CDR2 is SQIVND in the germline V gene (reference sequence). V shed 0 bases and J 6 bases; nucleotides not matched to a gene: 7. The CDR3 runs to 15 residues. The sequenced part of the CDR3 DNA is TGTGCCAGTAGTATAGATTTTTCACAGGGGAATGGC. Translation gives CASSIDFSQGNG. The whole CDR3 region reads CASSIDFSQGNGYTF. The full variable domain, rest sourced from reference TRBV19 and TRBJ1-2, is DGGITQSPKYLFRKEGQNVTLSCEQNLNHDAMYWYRQDPGQGLRLIYYSQIVNDFQKGDIAEGYSVSREKKESFPLTVTSAQKNPTAFYLCASSIDFSQGNGYTFGSGTRLTVV.

A note on this clone: The CDR3 end lies 3 residues beyond the end of the read and is filled in from the germline J gene. This sequence joins TRBV19 and TRBJ2-1; the D gene is possibly TRBD2 (5 bases). The CDR3 runs to 15 residues. Between the trimmed V and J ends, which lost 3 bases and 2 bases, there was a span of 11 bases. Germline-derived CDR1 and CDR2 are LNHDA and SQIVND (reference sequence). The chain's CDR3 is CASSITSLAYNEQFF. The CDR3 bases that were read are TGTGCCAGTAGTATTACTAGTTTGGCCTACAATGAG.

Comment on this clone: The read stops 3 residues short of the end of the CDR3; the missing end is completed from the germline J gene. The chain carries TRBV6-2 or TRBV6-3 and TRBJ2-7; 10 bases match TRBD2. V lost 8 bases and J lost 2; bases outside the gene matches: 15. Germline V CDR1 and CDR2: MNHEY, SVGEGT. CDR3 length: 17 amino acids. The CDR3 reads CASEAGGPSLPAYEQYF. The CDR3 DNA, read in part, is TGTGCCAGCGAAGCGGGGGGGCCCTCTTTGCCGGCCTACGAG.

On this clone: The read halts 3 residues ahead of the CDR3 end, with the missing end drawn from the germline J gene. The chain combines TRBV18 with TRBJ2-2; TRBD2 aligns across 7 bases. This CDR3 has 14 amino acids. Germline lookup yields CDR1 KGHSH and CDR2 LQKENI. CDR3 in amino acids: CASSIKGTNEKLFF. Incomplete CDR3 DNA: TGTGCCAGCTCTATCAAAGGGACTAATGAAAAG.

The sequenced part of the CDR3 DNA is TGTGCCAGTAAAGGGGAGTCGGGAGTATCTTCCTACAATGAG. Encoded protein: CASKGESGVSSYNE. The CDR3 in full is CASKGESGVSSYNEQFF. V usage is TRBV19 and J usage is TRBJ2-1, with D possibly matching TRBD2 (6 bases). The read falls 3 residues short of the CDR3 end, and the missing part is taken from the germline J gene. The CDR3 has 17 amino acids. CDR1 LNHDA and CDR2 SQIVND come from the germline V gene (reference sequence). Trimming removed 7 bases at V and 1 base at J, with 20 bases between.

Concerning this clone itself: The DNA ends 3 residues before the CDR3 does, and the rest of the CDR3 is filled in from the germline J gene. The chain joins TRBV5-4 to TRBJ2-1, with 7 bases matching TRBD1. The CDR3 extends over 13 amino acids. Losses at the gene ends were 3 bases for V and 6 bases for J; bases not matched to a gene: 3. CDR1 and CDR2 from the germline V gene are SGHNT and YYREEE (reference sequence). CDR3 DNA, as far as it was read: TGTGCCAGCAGCTCGACAGGGAGCAATGAG. The encoded protein is CASSSTGSNE. The CDR3 in its entirety is CASSSTGSNEQFF.

Points on this clone: The read comes to an end 3 residues before the CDR3 does, leaving the germline J gene to fill in the end. This chain uses TRBV5-6 with TRBJ2-3, with TRBD1 matching 8 bases. The CDR3 loop spans 15 amino acids. Per the germline V gene, CDR1 is SGHDT and CDR2 is YYEEEE. Partial CDR3 DNA: TGTGCCAGCAGCTTGGCCAGACAGGGGAAAGAGACG. Protein: CASSLARQGKET. The complete CDR3 protein is CASSLARQGKETQYF. The full variable domain, with the rest looked up from reference TRBV5-6 and TRBJ2-3, is DAGVTQSPTHLIKTRGQQVTLRCSPKSGHDTVSWYQQALGQGPQFIFQYYEEEERQRGNFPDRFSGHQFPNYSSELNVNALLLGDSALYLCASSLARQGKETQYFGPGTRLTVL.

The covered CDR3 bases are TGTGCCAGCAGCCCTGCCTACGAG. Protein sequence: CASSPAYE. The CDR3 in full is CASSPAYEQYF. The J gene is TRBJ2-7, the V gene TRBV7-9; D not certain. The read ends 3 residues shy of where the CDR3 ends; the end is completed using the germline J gene. V gave up 5 bases and J gave up 2 bases, with 4 bases separating them. The germline CDR1 and CDR2 sequences are SEHNR and FQNEAQ (reference sequence). This CDR3 region has 11 residues.

A remark on this clone: The read is 3 residues too short to cover the CDR3 end, so that end is filled in from the germline J gene. V and J are TRBV5-1 and TRBJ2-3; D is uncertain. CDR3 size: 13 residues. The germline CDR1 and CDR2 sequences are SGHRS and YFSETQ. The CDR3 here is CASTEDNRETQYF. The part of the CDR3 DNA that was read is TGCGCCAGCACAGAGGATAACAGAGAGACG.

As for this clone: The read is 3 residues too short to cover the CDR3 end, so that end is filled in from the germline J gene. The chain couples TRBV7-2 to TRBJ1-2, with a possible D match to TRBD1 (6 bases). The CDR3 sequence is 15 residues long. CDR1 and CDR2 (germline): SGHTA, FQGNSA. The sequenced part of the CDR3 DNA is TGTGCCAGCAGCTCGACTAGCGGGGGGGCCATTGAC. Its protein is CASSSTSGGAID. The entire CDR3 is CASSSTSGGAIDYTF.